Following are 10 T cell receptor beta chains from one sample sequenced in a study of blood T cell repertoires in COVID-19. Here immunoSEQ multiplex PCR was the method, and the copy in TCRdb shows in-frame clones only, minus some. The sample lists approximately 170,000 clones; 75% to 85% were seen once. Material for sequencing was PBMCs or T cells enriched from blood (not recorded which). These TCRs come from a man aged 35-49 years who had recovered from COVID-19.

This clone has only a few counts. The chain carries TRBV6-5 and TRBJ1-2; 9 positions match TRBD1. This CDR3 has 15 amino acids. Losses at the gene ends were 0 bases for V and 8 bases for J; bases not matched to a gene: 7. Germline assignment: CDR1 MNHEY and CDR2 SVGAGI. In DNA, the CDR3 is TGTGCCAGCAGTTACTCGGGACAGGGCGGGGAGGGCTACACCTTC. It is translated as CASSYSGQGGEGYTF.

In this sample, this clone turned up once. The genes are TRBV6-1 and TRBJ2-7; tentative D call: TRBD1 (5 bases). The CDR3 loop spans 13 amino acids. Germline V lookup: CDR1 MNHNS, CDR2 SASEGT. V lost 3 bases to trimming and J lost 6 bases, with 12 bases between them. This CDR3 reads CASSEMVGLEQYV. In DNA form, the CDR3 reads TGTGCCAGCAGTGAGATGGTGGGGCTCGAGCAGTACGTC.

V usage is TRBV7-3 and J usage is TRBJ2-1, with 15 bases lining up with TRBD2. Per germline, CDR1 SGHTA and CDR2 FQGTGA. The CDR3 spans 21 residues. J lost 3 bases, V lost 5 bases, and 17 bases had no gene match. Written as DNA, the CDR3 is TGTGCCAGCAGCGCGACCCCGGGACTAGCGGGGGGACACGCTAGCTACAATGAGCAGTTCTTC. Translating it yields CASSATPGLAGGHASYNEQFF.

In DNA, the CDR3 is TGTGCCAGCAGCGTAGGGGCAGGGGAGACCCCGATTTGGGGCTACACCTTC. It yields the protein CASSVGAGETPIWGYTF. The V and J genes are TRBV9 and TRBJ1-2; D is perhaps TRBD1 (6 bases). Per germline, CDR1 SGDLS and CDR2 YYNGEE. The V end was cut by 0 bases, the J end by 8 bases, with 23 bases between. The CDR3 has 17 residues.

This sequence joins TRBV5-6 and TRBJ1-2, with TRBD1 as a possible D gene (6 bases). The V end lost 4 bases, the J end lost 3 bases, and 19 bases lay between the germline ends. The CDR3 has 16 residues. CDR1 SGHDT and CDR2 YYEEEE come from the germline V gene. The CDR3 sequence: CASSPQGQNVYYGYTF. CDR3 in DNA: TGTGCCAGCAGCCCACAAGGACAGAACGTTTACTATGGCTACACCTTC.

This sequence joins TRBV15 and TRBJ1-3; TRBD1 might be the D (6 bases). In germline, CDR1 is LNHNV, CDR2 YYDKDF (reference sequence). V lost 0 bases and J 2 bases, leaving 17 bases between the germline ends. CDR3 length: 18 amino acids. The CDR3 sequence is CATSRDIGQGKTGNTIYF. CDR3 in DNA: TGTGCCACCAGCAGAGATATAGGTCAGGGGAAAACTGGAAACACCATATATTTT.

V gene TRBV2 combines with J gene TRBJ1-5; 8 bases line up with TRBD1. Germline V gene sequence: CDR1 SNHLY, CDR2 FYNNEI. The CDR3 is 14 residues long. J was trimmed by 2 bases and V by 7 bases; bases with no gene match: 4. For the CDR3, the DNA is TGTGCCAGCACCGGACAGGGTGGCAATCAGCCCCAGCATTTT. Its protein is CASTGQGGNQPQHF.

The chain employs TRBV18 and TRBJ2-5; D is unclear. The CDR3 consists of 12 residues. Germline assignment: CDR1 KGHSH and CDR2 LQKENI. V was trimmed by 2 bases and J by 5 bases, leaving 6 bases between them. This CDR3 is CASSPMSETQYF. The DNA for the CDR3 is TGTGCCAGCTCACCAATGTCTGAGACCCAGTACTTC.

This clone occurred a few times. The V and J genes are TRBV6-1 and TRBJ2-1; 7 bases agree with TRBD2. This CDR3 spans 13 amino acids. The ends lost 2 bases at V and 12 bases at J; junction bases unmatched: 7. The V gene's germline CDR1 is MNHNS and CDR2 SASEGT. CDR3 sequence: CASSESGVHGQFF. The CDR3 nucleotides are TGTGCCAGCAGTGAAAGCGGGGTACATGGGCAGTTCTTC.

The CDR3 sequence is CASSLAWGEPYNEQFF. The CDR3 region has the DNA TGTGCCAGCAGCTTAGCATGGGGGGAACCCTACAATGAGCAGTTCTTC. The chain combines TRBV7-9 with TRBJ2-1; a weak D match, TRBD2 (6 bases). Germline-derived CDR1 and CDR2 are SEHNR and FQNEAQ (reference sequence). V was pared by 0 bases and J by 2 bases, with 11 bases between. This CDR3 is 16 amino acids long.